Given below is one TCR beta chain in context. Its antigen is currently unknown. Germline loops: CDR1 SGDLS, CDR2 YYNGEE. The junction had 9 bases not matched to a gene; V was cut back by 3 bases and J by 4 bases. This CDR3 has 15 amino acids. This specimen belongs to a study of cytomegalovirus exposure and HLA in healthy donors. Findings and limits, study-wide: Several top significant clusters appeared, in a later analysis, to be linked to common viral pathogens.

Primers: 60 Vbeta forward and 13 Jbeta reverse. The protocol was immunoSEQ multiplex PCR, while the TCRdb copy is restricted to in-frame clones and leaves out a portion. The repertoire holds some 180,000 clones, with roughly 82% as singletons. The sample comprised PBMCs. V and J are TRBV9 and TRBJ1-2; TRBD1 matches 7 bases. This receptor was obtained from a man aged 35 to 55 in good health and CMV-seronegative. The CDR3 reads CASSAFLQGFYGYTF. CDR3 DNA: TGTGCCAGCAGCGCCTTCCTACAGGGGTTCTATGGCTACACCTTC.